This T cell receptor beta chain derives from a study of CD8+ T cells in alopecia areata. Broader study findings: Unlike in mice, where it was clearer, TCR sharing across patients was less clear, possibly HLA-related. Lesional scalp displayed greater clonality than normal scalp, most notably in alopecia totalis/universalis.

RNA extraction was followed by reverse transcription into cDNA, which acted as the sequencing template. Only in-frame clones appear in the TCRdb table, and some are missing; sequencing was by immunoSEQ multiplex PCR. The table has 35,000 or so clones, 45% to 70% seen once. This clone is medium-sized by share. Its cognate antigen is unknown. The length of the CDR3 is 15 residues. The V gene's germline CDR1 is LGHNA and CDR2 YSLEER. Germline trimming cut 6 bases from V and 2 bases from J; bases unmatched to any gene: 6. For 4 to 6 patients taking part in the biomarker study, CD4+ cells were further sorted into CD25+CD127- cells. Samples from alopecia areata patients were lesional scalp punch biopsies and peripheral blood.

The specimen sequenced was CD4+ Tregs sorted from blood. The receptor's source is a human donor with alopecia areata. This chain connects TRBV4-3 to TRBJ2-3; TRBD2 aligns across 9 bases. This CDR3 is CASSPSGVDTDTQYF. CDR3 sequence (DNA): TGCGCCAGCAGTCCTAGCGGGGTTGACACAGATACGCAGTATTTT.